This TCR beta chain is drawn from a study of T cell responses to AZD1222 COVID-19 vaccine. General study findings and limits: Spike-wide coverage was observed for vaccine-associated CD4 TCRs, with dominant responses at 160-218 and 743-854. A rise in Spike-specific TCR breadth and depth followed two AZD1222 doses. The study reported that nearly half of spike-specific TCRs target unmutated variant regions.

With regard to this clone: Antigen: not known.

CDR3 length: 14 amino acids. From germline, CDR1 is SEHNR and CDR2 FQNEAQ (reference sequence). The V end was cut by 5 bases, the J end by 4 bases, with 14 bases between. The assay was immunoSEQ multiplex PCR, and TCRdb's table has in-frame clones only and misses some. This sample has some 160,000 clones, with just over 90% found just once. Some second doses came at about 4 weeks and others at about 12 weeks; these were pooled. The chain has TRBV7-9 and TRBJ1-2; TRBD1 is a possible D gene (5 bases). The source was peripheral blood, collected 28 days after the second AZD1222 dose. The source of this sequence is an adult who received the AZD1222 COVID-19 vaccine. In nucleotides, the CDR3 is TGTGCCAGCAGCCGCAGGGACGCGGCCTATGGCTACACCTTC. Encoded protein: CASSRRDAAYGYTF.